This TCR beta chain comes out of a study of CXCR3-negative and CXCR3-positive naive CD8 T cells (dated by TCRdb to the late 2010s). In terms of the full investigation: In total, around 150 million TRB reads were obtained, or roughly 1.5 +/- 0.3 million reads per library. Diversity and physicochemical repertoire analyses covered 11 donors pooled from two independent experiments. TRBV-TRBJ cluster analysis included naive subsets from 5 donors and memory cells from 3 donors. On the study overall, not on this receptor specifically: TRB CDR3s from CXCR3-positive naive cells showed higher hydrophobicity (lower Kidera factor 4), lower energy, and higher strength and volume indices than CXCR3-negative naive cells. Naive CXCR3-negative and CXCR3-positive cells from the same donor showed similar TRBV-TRBJ usage, whereas memory cells showed distinct patterns. Because surface CD5, which is linked to self-reactivity in mice, was comparable between the naive subsets, TCR interaction strength was also inferred from TRB CDR3 physicochemical properties. Comparably high repertoire diversity was found in both naive subsets, whereas much lower repertoire diversity was found in memory CD8+ T cells. Freshly isolated PBMCs were used for most assays because CXCR3 expression went down partially after cryopreservation.

Reading from cysteine to phenylalanine, the CDR3 counts 13 amino acids. No DNA accompanies this entry. Sequences MDHEN (CDR1) and SYDVKM (CDR2) are obtained from the germline V gene. The run used a NextSeq 550. The Human TCR Profiling Kit (MiLaboratory) was used to make UMI-labeled 5' RACE TRB cDNA libraries. cDNA synthesis used the entire amount of extracted RNA, and PCR amplification then used the entire amount of cDNA produced. The libraries were made side by side, with each library going through the same number of PCR cycles. Per the original workflow: With a minimum of two reads required per UMI, MIGEC and MiXCR pulled out about 50,000 +/- 10,000 unique UMI-labeled TRB cDNA molecules from each library. On average, 40,000 +/- 10,000 functional in-frame TRB CDR3 nucleotide clonotypes lacking stop codons were found per library. After each sample was downsampled to 5000 UMI-labeled TRB molecules, VDJtools was used to calculate diversity metrics such as normalized Shannon-Wiener and Chao1. VDJtools computed clonotype-size-weighted physicochemical properties of the central five CDR3 residues: interaction energy, strength, volume and Kidera factor 4. The reads went through TCRdb reprocessing, and each CDR3 protein sequence gets one entry with no DNA. The V and J calls come from TCRdb's annotation, not from the publication. In this sample's table one finds 65,000 to 85,000 distinct CDR3 sequences. The ten largest clonotypes hold about 1.5% of the sample.

For every CD8+ T cell subset, under 350,000 cells were flow-sorted straight into RLT lysis buffer, and each subset was sorted in triplicate. To keep memory contaminants out, a stringent definition of naive CD8+ T cells was applied: CD45RO-CCR7+CD27+CD95-. Standard density gradient centrifugation was used to isolate peripheral blood mononuclear cells from buffy coats. A FACSAria III was used to flow-sort naive CD8+ T cells into CXCR3-negative and CXCR3-positive populations. Total RNA was extracted from sorted cells using an RNeasy Mini Kit. Notes on this clonotype: Its target antigen remains unknown.

The sequence was obtained from a human donor in good health. Some clones in this sample may be carry-over from other donors' samples. The sequencing input was naive CXCR3- CD8+ T cells from blood. The cell subset or site label of this sample denotes: CD45RO-CCR7+CD27+CD95- naive CD8+ T cells lacking CXCR3 (TNR3-). The chain uses TRBV28 and TRBJ2-1. The CDR3 in this case is CASSLGGDNWRFF.